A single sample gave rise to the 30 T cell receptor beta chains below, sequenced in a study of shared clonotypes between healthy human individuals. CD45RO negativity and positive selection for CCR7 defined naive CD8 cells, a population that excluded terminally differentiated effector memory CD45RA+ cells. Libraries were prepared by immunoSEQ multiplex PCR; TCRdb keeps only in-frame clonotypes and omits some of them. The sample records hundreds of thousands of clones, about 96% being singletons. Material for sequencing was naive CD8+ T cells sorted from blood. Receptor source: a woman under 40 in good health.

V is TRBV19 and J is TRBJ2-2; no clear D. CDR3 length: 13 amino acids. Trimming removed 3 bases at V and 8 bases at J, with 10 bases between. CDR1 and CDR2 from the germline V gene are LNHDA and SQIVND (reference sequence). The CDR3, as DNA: TGTGCCAGTAGTATGGTCCCCGGGGGGGAGCTGTTTTTT. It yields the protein CASSMVPGGELFF. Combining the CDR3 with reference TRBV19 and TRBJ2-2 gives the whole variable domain DGGITQSPKYLFRKEGQNVTLSCEQNLNHDAMYWYRQDPGQGLRLIYYSQIVNDFQKGDIAEGYSVSREKKESFPLTVTSAQKNPTAFYLCASSMVPGGELFFGEGSRLTVL.

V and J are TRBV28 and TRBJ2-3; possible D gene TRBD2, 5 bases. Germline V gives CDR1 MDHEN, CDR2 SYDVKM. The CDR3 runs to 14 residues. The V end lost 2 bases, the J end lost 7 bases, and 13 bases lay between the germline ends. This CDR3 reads CASSLEGEGNTQYF. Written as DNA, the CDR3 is TGTGCCAGCAGTTTAGAGGGAGAGGGAAATACGCAGTATTTT.

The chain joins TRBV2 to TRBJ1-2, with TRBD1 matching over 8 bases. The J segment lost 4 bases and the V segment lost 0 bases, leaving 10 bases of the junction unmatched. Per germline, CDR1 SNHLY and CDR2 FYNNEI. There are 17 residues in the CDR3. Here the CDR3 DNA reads TGTGCCAGCAGTGAAGCGCTTGGGGCAGGGGGCTTCTATGGCTACACCTTC. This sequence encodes CASSEALGAGGFYGYTF.

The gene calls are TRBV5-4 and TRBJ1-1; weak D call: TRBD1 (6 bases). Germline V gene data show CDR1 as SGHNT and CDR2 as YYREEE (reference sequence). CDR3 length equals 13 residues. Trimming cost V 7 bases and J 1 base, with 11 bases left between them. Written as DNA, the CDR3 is TGTGCCAGCGGTTTACAGGGGAACACTGAAGCTTTCTTT. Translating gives CASGLQGNTEAFF. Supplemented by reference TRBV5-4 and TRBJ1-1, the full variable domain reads ETGVTQSPTHLIKTRGQQVTLRCSSQSGHNTVSWYQQALGQGPQFIFQYYREEENGRGNFPPRFSGLQFPNYSSELNVNALELDDSALYLCASGLQGNTEAFFGQGTRLTVV.

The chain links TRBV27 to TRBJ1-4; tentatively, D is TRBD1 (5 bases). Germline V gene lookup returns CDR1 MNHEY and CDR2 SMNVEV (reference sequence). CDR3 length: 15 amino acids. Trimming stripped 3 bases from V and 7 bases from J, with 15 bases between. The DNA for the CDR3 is TGTGCCAGCAGTTTGAGATTAAGGGGTAGTGAAAAACTGTTTTTT. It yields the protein CASSLRLRGSEKLFF.

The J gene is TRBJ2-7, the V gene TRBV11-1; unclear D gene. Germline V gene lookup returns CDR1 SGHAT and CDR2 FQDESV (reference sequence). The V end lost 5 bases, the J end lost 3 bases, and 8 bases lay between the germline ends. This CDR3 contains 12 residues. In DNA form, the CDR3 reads TGTGCCAGCAGCAGAGACGGCTACGAGCAGTACTTC. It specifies CASSRDGYEQYF.

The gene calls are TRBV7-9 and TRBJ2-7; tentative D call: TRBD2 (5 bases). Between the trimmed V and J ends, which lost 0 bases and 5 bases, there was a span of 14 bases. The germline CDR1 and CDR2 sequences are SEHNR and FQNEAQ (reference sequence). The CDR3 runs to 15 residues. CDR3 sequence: CASSLASNEGNEQYF. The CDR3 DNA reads TGTGCCAGCAGCTTAGCGTCTAATGAGGGAAACGAGCAGTACTTC.

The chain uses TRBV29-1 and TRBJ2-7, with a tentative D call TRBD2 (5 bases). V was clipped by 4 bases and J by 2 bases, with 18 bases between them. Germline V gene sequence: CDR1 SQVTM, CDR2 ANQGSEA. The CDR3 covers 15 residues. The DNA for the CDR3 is TGCAGCGTTGGGTCCACTAGTACCCCGCCCTACGAGCAGTACTTC. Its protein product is CSVGSTSTPPYEQYF.

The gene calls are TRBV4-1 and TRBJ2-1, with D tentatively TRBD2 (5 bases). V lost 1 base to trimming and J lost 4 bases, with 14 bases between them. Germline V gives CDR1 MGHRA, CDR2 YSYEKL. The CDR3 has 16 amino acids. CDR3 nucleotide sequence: TGCGCCAGCAGCCAAGCCGAGGGAGTCTCGTACAATGAGCAGTTCTTC. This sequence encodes CASSQAEGVSYNEQFF.

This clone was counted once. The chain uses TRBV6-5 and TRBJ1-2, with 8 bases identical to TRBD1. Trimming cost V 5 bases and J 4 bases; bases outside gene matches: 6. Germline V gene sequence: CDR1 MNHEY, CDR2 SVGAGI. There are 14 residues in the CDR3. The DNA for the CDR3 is TGTGCCAGCAGTAATCCGGGACAGGCCTATGGCTACACCTTC. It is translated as CASSNPGQAYGYTF.

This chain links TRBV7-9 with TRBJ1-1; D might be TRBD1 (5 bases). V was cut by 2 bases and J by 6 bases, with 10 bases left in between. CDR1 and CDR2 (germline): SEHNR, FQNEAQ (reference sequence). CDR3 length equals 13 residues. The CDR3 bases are TGTGCCAGCAGCTTAAGAGGGGAACCTGAAGCTTTCTTT. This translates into CASSLRGEPEAFF.

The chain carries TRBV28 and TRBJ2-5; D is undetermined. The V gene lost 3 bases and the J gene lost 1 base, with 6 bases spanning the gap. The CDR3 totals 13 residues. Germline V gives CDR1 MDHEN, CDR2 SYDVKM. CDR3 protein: CASSFHSQETQYF. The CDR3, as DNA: TGTGCCAGCAGTTTTCATAGCCAAGAGACCCAGTACTTC.

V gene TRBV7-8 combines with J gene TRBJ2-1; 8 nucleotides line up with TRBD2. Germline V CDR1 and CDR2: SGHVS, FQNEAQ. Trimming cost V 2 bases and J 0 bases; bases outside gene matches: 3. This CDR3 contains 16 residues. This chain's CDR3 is CASSLIAGSSYNEQFF. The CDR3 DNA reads TGTGCCAGCAGCTTAATAGCGGGGAGCTCCTACAATGAGCAGTTCTTC.

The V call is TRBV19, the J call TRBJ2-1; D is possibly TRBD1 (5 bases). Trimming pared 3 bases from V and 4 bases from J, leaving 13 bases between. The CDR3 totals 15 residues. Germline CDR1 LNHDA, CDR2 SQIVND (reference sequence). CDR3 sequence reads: CASSMWGGRYNEQFF. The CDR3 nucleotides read TGTGCCAGTAGTATGTGGGGCGGTCGTTACAATGAGCAGTTCTTC. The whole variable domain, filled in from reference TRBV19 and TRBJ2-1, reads DGGITQSPKYLFRKEGQNVTLSCEQNLNHDAMYWYRQDPGQGLRLIYYSQIVNDFQKGDIAEGYSVSREKKESFPLTVTSAQKNPTAFYLCASSMWGGRYNEQFFGPGTRLTVL.

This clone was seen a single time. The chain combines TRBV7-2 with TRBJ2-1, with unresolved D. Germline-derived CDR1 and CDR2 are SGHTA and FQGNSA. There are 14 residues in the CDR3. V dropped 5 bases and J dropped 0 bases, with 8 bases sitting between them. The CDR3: CASSLDPSYNEQFF. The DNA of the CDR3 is TGTGCCAGCAGCCTGGACCCCTCCTACAATGAGCAGTTCTTC.

For the CDR3, the DNA is TGCAGCGTTGAAGATCCTATGACCTGGAGCTATGGCTACACCTTC. Residues: CSVEDPMTWSYGYTF. The chain uses TRBV29-1 and TRBJ1-2; D not resolved. CDR3 length equals 15 residues. Germline CDR1 is SQVTM and CDR2 is ANQGSEA. Trimming cost V 0 bases and J 4 bases, with 15 bases left between them. The complete variable domain, with remaining parts taken from reference TRBV29-1 and TRBJ1-2, reads SAVISQKPSRDICQRGTSLTIQCQVDSQVTMMFWYRQQPGQSLTLIATANQGSEATYESGFVIDKFPISRPNLTFSTLTVSNMSPEDSSIYLCSVEDPMTWSYGYTFGSGTRLTVV.

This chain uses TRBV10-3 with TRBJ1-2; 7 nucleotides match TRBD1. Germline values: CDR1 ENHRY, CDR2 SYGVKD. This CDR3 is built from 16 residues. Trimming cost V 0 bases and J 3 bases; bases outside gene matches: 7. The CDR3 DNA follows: TGTGCCATCAGTGAGTCGGACGGGACAGTAGACTATGGCTACACCTTC. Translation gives CAISESDGTVDYGYTF.

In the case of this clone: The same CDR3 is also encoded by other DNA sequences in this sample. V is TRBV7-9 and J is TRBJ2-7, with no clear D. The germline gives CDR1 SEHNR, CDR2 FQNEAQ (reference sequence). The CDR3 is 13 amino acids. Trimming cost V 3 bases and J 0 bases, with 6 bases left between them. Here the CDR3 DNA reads TGTGCCAGCAGCTTTGGGGTCTCCTACGAGCAGTACTTC. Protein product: CASSFGVSYEQYF.

DNA for the CDR3: TGCGCCAGCAGCGATTGGGGGGCACTCCGCGAGCAGTACTTC. This codes for CASSDWGALREQYF. The chain combines TRBV5-1 with TRBJ2-7; D may correspond to TRBD1 or TRBD2 (6 bases each). The V and J ends lost 4 bases and 6 bases respectively, with 17 bases between them. CDR1 SGHRS and CDR2 YFSETQ come from the germline V gene. The CDR3 runs 14 residues.

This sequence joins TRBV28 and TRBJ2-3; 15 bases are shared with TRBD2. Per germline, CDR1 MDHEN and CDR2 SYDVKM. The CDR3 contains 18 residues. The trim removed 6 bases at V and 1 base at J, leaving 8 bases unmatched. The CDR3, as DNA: TGTGCCAGCAGCCCCGGACTAGCGGGAGGGTGGGGCACAGATACGCAGTATTTT. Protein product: CASSPGLAGGWGTDTQYF.

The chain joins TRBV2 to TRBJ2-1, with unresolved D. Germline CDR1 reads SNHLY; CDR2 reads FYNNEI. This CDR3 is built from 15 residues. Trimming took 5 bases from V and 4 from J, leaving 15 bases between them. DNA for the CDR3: TGTGCCAGCAGTTATACAAGCCAGCCGTACAATGAGCAGTTCTTC. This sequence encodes CASSYTSQPYNEQFF.

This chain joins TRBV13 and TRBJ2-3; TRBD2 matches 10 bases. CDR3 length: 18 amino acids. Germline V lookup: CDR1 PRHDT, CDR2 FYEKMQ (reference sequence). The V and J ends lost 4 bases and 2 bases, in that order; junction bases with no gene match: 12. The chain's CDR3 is CASSSAGGAGGYTDTQYF. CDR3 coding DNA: TGTGCCAGCAGCTCCGCCGGGGGAGCGGGAGGGTACACAGATACGCAGTATTTT.

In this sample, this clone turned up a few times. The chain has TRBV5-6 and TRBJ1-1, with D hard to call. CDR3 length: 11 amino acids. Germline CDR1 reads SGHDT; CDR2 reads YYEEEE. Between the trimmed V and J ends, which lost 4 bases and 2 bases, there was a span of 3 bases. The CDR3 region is CASSTNTEAFF. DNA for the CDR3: TGTGCCAGCAGCACCAACACTGAAGCTTTCTTT.

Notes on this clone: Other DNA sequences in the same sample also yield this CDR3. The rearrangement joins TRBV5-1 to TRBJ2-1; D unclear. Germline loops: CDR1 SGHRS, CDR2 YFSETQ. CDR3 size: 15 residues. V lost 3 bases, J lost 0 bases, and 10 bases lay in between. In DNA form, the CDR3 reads TGCGCCAGCAGCTCGGACCTTAGCTCCTACAATGAGCAGTTCTTC. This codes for CASSSDLSSYNEQFF.

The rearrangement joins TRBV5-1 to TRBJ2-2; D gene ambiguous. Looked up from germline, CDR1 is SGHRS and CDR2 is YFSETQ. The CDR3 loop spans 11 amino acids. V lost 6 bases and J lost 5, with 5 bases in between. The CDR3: CASIGTGELFF. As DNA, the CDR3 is TGCGCCAGCATCGGGACCGGGGAGCTGTTTTTT.

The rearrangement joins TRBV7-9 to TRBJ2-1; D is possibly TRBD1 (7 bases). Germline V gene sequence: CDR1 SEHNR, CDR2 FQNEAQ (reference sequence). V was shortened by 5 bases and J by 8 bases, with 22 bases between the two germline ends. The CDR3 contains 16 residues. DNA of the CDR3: TGTGCCAGCAGCCTCCGTTTGGGCGGCAGGGGGGATGAGCAGTTCTTC. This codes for CASSLRLGGRGDEQFF. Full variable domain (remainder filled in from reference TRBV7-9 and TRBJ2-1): DTGVSQNPRHKITKRGQNVTFRCDPISEHNRLYWYRQTLGQGPEFLTYFQNEAQLEKSRLLSDRFSAERPKGSFSTLEIQRTEQGDSAMYLCASSLRLGGRGDEQFFGPGTRLTVL.

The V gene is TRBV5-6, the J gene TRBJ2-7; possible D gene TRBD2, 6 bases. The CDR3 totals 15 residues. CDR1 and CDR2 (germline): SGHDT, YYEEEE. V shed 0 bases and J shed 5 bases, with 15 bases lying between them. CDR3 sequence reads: CASSLDVWGGDEQYF. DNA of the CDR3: TGTGCCAGCAGCTTGGATGTTTGGGGAGGCGACGAGCAGTACTTC. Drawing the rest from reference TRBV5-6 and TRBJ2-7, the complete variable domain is DAGVTQSPTHLIKTRGQQVTLRCSPKSGHDTVSWYQQALGQGPQFIFQYYEEEERQRGNFPDRFSGHQFPNYSSELNVNALLLGDSALYLCASSLDVWGGDEQYFGPGTRLTVT.

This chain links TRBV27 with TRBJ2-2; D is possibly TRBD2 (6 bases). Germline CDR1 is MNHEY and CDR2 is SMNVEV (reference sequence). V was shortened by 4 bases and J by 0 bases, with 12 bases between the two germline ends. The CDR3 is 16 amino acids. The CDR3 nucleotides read TGTGCCAGCAGTTGGTCGGGACTCACGAACACCGGGGAGCTGTTTTTT. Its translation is CASSWSGLTNTGELFF.

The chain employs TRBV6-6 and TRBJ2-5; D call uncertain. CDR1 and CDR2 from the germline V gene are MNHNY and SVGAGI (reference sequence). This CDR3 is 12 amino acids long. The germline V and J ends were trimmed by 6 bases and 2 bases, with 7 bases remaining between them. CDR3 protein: CASRQSQETQYF. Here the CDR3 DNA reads TGTGCCAGCAGACAGAGTCAAGAGACCCAGTACTTC.

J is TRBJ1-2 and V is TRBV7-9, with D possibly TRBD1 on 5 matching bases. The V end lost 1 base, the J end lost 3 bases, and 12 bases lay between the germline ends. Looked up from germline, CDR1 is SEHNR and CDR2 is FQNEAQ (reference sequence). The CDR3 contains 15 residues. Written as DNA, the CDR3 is TGTGCCAGCAGCTTAGACTTTCGGGGACACTATGGCTACACCTTC. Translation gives CASSLDFRGHYGYTF.